The subject of this entry is one T cell receptor (beta chain). The source of the sample is a study of control samples from healthy donors and cancer patients. The germline CDR1 and CDR2 sequences are SGDLS and YYNGEE. With 3 bases clipped from V and 9 bases from J, the junction kept 9 bases outside the gene matches. This CDR3 contains 15 residues. Measured with immunoSEQ multiplex PCR; TCRdb has only the in-frame clones, and not every one. This table holds about 49,000 clones, approximately 83% found once. The receptor was derived from a woman between 50 and 59 years old with lung cancer. V is TRBV9 and J is TRBJ1-5; TRBD1 agrees at 10 bases. The material sequenced was PBMCs. CDR3 sequence: CASSGGTGDDRPQHF. The CDR3 bases are TGTGCCAGCAGCGGTGGGACAGGGGATGATAGGCCCCAGCATTTT.